This T cell receptor beta chain derives from a study of blood T cell repertoires in COVID-19. Study details: Some COVID-19 samples were acute and others convalescent; all came from the United States, Italy and Spain.

TCRdb's table, derived via immunoSEQ multiplex PCR, lists solely in-frame clones and lacks some. The sample contains roughly 150,000 clones, roughly 87% of which appear only once. The CDR3 is made up of 15 amino acids. Between the trimmed V and J ends, which lost 2 bases and 5 bases, there was a span of 16 bases. CDR1 MDHEN and CDR2 SYDVKM come from the germline V gene. Sequencing was performed on peripheral blood. This receptor was obtained from a human donor in a cohort sampled during active COVID-19. The chain links TRBV28 to TRBJ2-7; a possible D gene is TRBD2 (6 bases). The CDR3 sequence is CASSLRSGTLHEQYF. The DNA of the CDR3 is TGTGCCAGCAGTTTAAGGTCCGGGACTCTCCACGAGCAGTACTTC. Combining the CDR3 with reference TRBV28 and TRBJ2-7 gives the whole variable domain DVKVTQSSRYLVKRTGEKVFLECVQDMDHENMFWYRQDPGLGLRLIYFSYDVKMKEKGDIPEGYSVSREKKERFSLILESASTNQTSMYLCASSLRSGTLHEQYFGPGTRLTVT.